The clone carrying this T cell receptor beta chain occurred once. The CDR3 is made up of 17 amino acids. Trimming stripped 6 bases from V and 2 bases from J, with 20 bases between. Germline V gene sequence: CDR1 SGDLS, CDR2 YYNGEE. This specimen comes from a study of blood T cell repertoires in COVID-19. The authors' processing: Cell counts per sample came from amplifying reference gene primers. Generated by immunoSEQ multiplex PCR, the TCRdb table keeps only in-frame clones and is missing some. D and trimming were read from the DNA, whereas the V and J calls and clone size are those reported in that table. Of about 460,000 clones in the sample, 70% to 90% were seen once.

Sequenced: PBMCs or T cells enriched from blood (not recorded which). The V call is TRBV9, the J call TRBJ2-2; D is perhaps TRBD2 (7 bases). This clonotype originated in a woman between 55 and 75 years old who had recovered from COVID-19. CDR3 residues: CASNGPSGGLNTGELFF. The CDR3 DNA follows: TGTGCCAGCAACGGCCCATCGGGGGGCTTAAACACCGGGGAGCTGTTTTTT.